This is a list of T cell receptor beta chains from one sample in a study of blood T cell repertoires in COVID-19. Produced via immunoSEQ multiplex PCR; TCRdb's table is partial and in-frame only. The sample contains about 23,000 clones, approximately 90% of which appear only once. The sequencing input was peripheral blood. These receptor sequences come from a woman older than 75 with active COVID-19. The CDR3 runs from the conserved cysteine through the conserved F or W. The D gene is left open where the match is weak. Expanded clones are given a class, and other clones once, few, many or no size at all.

V gene	J gene	D gene	clone size	CDR3 protein	CDR3 DNA
TRBV5-1	TRBJ1-1	TRBD1	-	CASSPPLGTGLSTEAFF	TGCGCCAGCAGCCCCCCCCTGGGGACAGGACTGAGCACTGAAGCTTTCTTT
TRBV4-1	TRBJ1-3	-	-	CASSEGLISGNTIYF	TGCGCCAGCAGCGAGGGACTGATCTCTGGAAACACCATATATTTT
TRBV6-6	TRBJ2-7	TRBD2	-	CASNSGTSRLEQYF	TGTGCCAGCAATTCCGGGACTAGCAGGCTAGAGCAGTACTTC
TRBV10-3	TRBJ2-7	-	-	CAIGGGTESYEQYF	TGTGCCATCGGCGGGGGGACAGAATCCTACGAGCAGTACTTC
TRBV4-3	TRBJ1-4	-	-	CASSQVGQKKLFF	TGCGCCAGCAGCCAAGTCGGACAGAAAAAACTGTTTTTT
TRBV15	TRBJ2-7	TRBD1	-	CATSRSLSGQLYEQYF	TGTGCCACCAGCAGATCCCTCTCGGGACAGCTCTACGAGCAGTACTTC
TRBV9	TRBJ2-2	-	-	CASSVPQGGELFF	TGTGCCAGCAGCGTCCCTCAGGGAGGGGAGCTGTTTTTT
TRBV7-2	TRBJ2-2	-	few	CASSPGTGELFF	TGTGCCAGCAGCCCCGGCACCGGGGAGCTGTTTTTT
TRBV11-2	TRBJ1-5	-	-	CASSQGTNQPQHF	TGTGCCAGCAGTCAGGGAACCAATCAGCCCCAGCATTTT
TRBV7-9	TRBJ2-5	-	once	CASSPPFGARGGETQYF	TGTGCCAGCAGCCCCCCTTTTGGAGCGAGGGGGGGAGAGACCCAGTACTTC
TRBV7-6	TRBJ2-3	-	-	CASSSAADRWRGTDTQYF	TGTGCCAGCAGCTCAGCAGCCGATAGGTGGCGGGGCACAGATACGCAGTATTTT
TRBV6-5	TRBJ1-1	-	-	CASSYQVNTEVFF	TGTGCCAGCAGTTACCAGGTTAACACTGAAGTTTTCTTT
TRBV7-3	TRBJ1-4	TRBD1	-	CASSPILTGGDEKLFF	TGTGCCAGCAGCCCGATCCTGACAGGGGGAGACGAAAAACTGTTTTTT
TRBV4-1	TRBJ2-5	-	-	CASREVGAVGETQYF	TGCGCCAGCAGGGAAGTGGGAGCAGTCGGAGAGACCCAGTACTTC
TRBV7-3	TRBJ2-3	TRBD2	-	CASSAQGLAGGGNTQYF	TGTGCCAGCAGCGCACAAGGACTAGCGGGAGGAGGGAATACGCAGTATTTT
TRBV18	TRBJ2-3	-	-	CASSPLQDTQYF	TGTGCCAGCTCACCACTTCAAGATACGCAGTATTTT
TRBV7-9	TRBJ2-2	-	-	CASRTSSTGELFF	TGTGCCAGCAGGACAAGTTCCACCGGGGAGCTGTTTTTT
TRBV4-1	TRBJ2-5	TRBD1	-	CASSVRQGETQYF	TGCGCCAGCAGCGTACGACAGGGAGAGACCCAGTACTTC
TRBV28	TRBJ2-7	TRBD2	once	CASTGGDSYEQYF	TGTGCCAGCACGGGGGGGGATTCCTACGAGCAGTACTTC
TRBV7-2	TRBJ2-5	-	-	CASSSQETQYF	TGTGCCAGCAGCTCACAAGAGACCCAGTACTTC
TRBV18	TRBJ2-2	TRBD2	-	CASSHGLAGLTNTGELFF	TGTGCCAGCTCACACGGACTAGCGGGCCTTACGAACACCGGGGAGCTGTTTTTT
TRBV3-1/TRBV3-2	TRBJ2-2	TRBD1	-	CASSRGTGGNTGELFF	TGTGCCAGCAGCCGCGGGACAGGGGGAAACACCGGGGAGCTGTTTTTT
TRBV4-3	TRBJ2-3	-	-	CASSQGGQGIDTQYF	TGCGCCAGCAGCCAAGGAGGGCAGGGGATAGATACGCAGTATTTT
TRBV12-3/TRBV12-4	TRBJ2-2	-	-	CASSVLRTGELFF	TGTGCCAGCAGCGTATTGCGCACCGGGGAGCTGTTTTTT
TRBV20-1	TRBJ1-1	TRBD1	-	CSASGRDRVGAEAFF	TGCAGTGCTAGTGGTCGGGACAGGGTAGGGGCTGAAGCTTTCTTT
TRBV11-2	TRBJ2-5	-	-	CASSLEFGASVQTQYF	TGTGCCAGCAGCTTAGAATTTGGGGCTAGTGTGCAGACCCAGTACTTC
TRBV5-1	TRBJ2-7	-	-	CASSLAPGPAYEQYF	TGCGCCAGCAGCTTGGCTCCAGGGCCGGCCTACGAGCAGTACTTC
TRBV27	TRBJ1-5	-	-	CASSPFRVSNQPQHF	TGTGCCAGCAGTCCGTTCCGGGTTAGCAATCAGCCCCAGCATTTT
TRBV20-1	TRBJ2-1	TRBD2	-	CSATSGHEQFF	TGCAGTGCTACTAGCGGGCATGAGCAGTTCTTC
TRBV7-2	TRBJ2-3	-	-	CASSPGWRTDTQYF	TGTGCCAGCAGTCCAGGTTGGCGCACAGATACGCAGTATTTT
TRBV19	TRBJ2-3	TRBD2	-	CASSRDFGGGTDTQYF	TGTGCCAGTAGTCGGGACTTTGGCGGGGGGACAGATACGCAGTATTTT
TRBV19	TRBJ1-6	TRBD1	-	CASSPDTTGTFSPLHF	TGTGCCAGTAGTCCGGATACGACAGGGACTTTTTCACCCCTCCACTTT
TRBV6-5	TRBJ2-7	-	-	CASSSGVSYEQYF	TGTGCCAGCAGTAGCGGAGTATCGTACGAGCAGTACTTC
TRBV20-1	TRBJ2-5	-	-	CSAREGETQYF	TGCAGTGCTAGGGAGGGGGAGACCCAGTACTTC
TRBV5-1	TRBJ1-3	-	-	CASSLEMQATDSGNTIYF	TGCGCCAGCAGCTTGGAAATGCAGGCGACAGATTCTGGAAACACCATATATTTT
TRBV24-1	TRBJ2-5	TRBD1	-	CATSDPGTGQQETQYF	TGTGCCACCAGTGATCCCGGGACAGGACAACAAGAGACCCAGTACTTC
TRBV11-2	TRBJ2-7	TRBD1	once	CASSSGTASEQYF	TGTGCCAGCAGCTCAGGGACAGCTAGCGAGCAGTACTTC
TRBV7-3	TRBJ1-1	-	once	CASSPLRAAGNTEAFF	TGTGCCAGCAGCCCACTGAGGGCGGCTGGGAACACTGAAGCTTTCTTT
TRBV21-1	TRBJ2-7	-	-	CASTATGLNEQYF	TGTGCCAGCACTGCGACAGGGTTGAACGAGCAGTACTTC
TRBV7-9	TRBJ1-5	-	medium-sized	CASSLDTLQPQHF	TGTGCCAGCAGCTTGGACACCCTCCAGCCCCAGCATTTT
TRBV5-6	TRBJ2-3	-	-	CASSSNGGTQYF	TGTGCCAGCAGCTCAAACGGAGGGACGCAGTATTTT
TRBV10-3	TRBJ2-2	TRBD1	-	CAIGGQGHTTGELFF	TGTGCCATCGGTGGACAGGGGCATACCACCGGGGAGCTGTTTTTT